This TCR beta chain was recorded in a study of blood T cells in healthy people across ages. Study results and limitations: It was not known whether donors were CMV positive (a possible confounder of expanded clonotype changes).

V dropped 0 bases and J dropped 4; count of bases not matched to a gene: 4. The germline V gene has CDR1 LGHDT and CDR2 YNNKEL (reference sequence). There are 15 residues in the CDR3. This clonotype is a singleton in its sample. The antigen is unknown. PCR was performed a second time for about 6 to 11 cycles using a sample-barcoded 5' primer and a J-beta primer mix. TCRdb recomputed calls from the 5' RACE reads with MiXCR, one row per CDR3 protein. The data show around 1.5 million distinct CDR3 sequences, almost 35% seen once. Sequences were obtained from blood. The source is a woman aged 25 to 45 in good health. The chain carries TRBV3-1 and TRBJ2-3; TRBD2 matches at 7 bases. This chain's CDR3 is CASSQDLTSADTQYF. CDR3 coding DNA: TGTGCCAGCAGCCAAGATTTAACTAGCGCAGATACGCAGTATTTT.